The 28 T cell receptor beta chains reported below all come from one sample, sequenced in a study of T cell changes during pregnancy in multiple sclerosis. Method: immunoSEQ multiplex PCR; TCRdb's copy keeps in-frame clones and lacks some. The sample yields 57,000 or so clones, approximately 91% seen once. The sequencing used peripheral blood, collected in the first trimester of pregnancy. The receptors here all came from a female donor with multiple sclerosis, enrolled in a pregnancy study.

This sequence joins TRBV5-4 and TRBJ2-7; 13 bases align to TRBD2. V trimming: 4 bases; J trimming: 2 bases; junction bases outside the gene matches: 6. Germline CDR1 and CDR2: SGHNT and YYREEE (reference sequence). This CDR3 comprises 16 residues. The CDR3 sequence is CASSPGTSGTPYEQYF. The CDR3 region has the DNA TGTGCCAGCAGCCCCGGGACTAGCGGGACCCCCTACGAGCAGTACTTC.

The rearrangement joins TRBV30 to TRBJ1-2; D call uncertain. Germline V gene data show CDR1 as GTSNPN and CDR2 as SVGIG (reference sequence). V gave up 1 base and J gave up 4 bases, with 16 bases separating them. The CDR3 sequence is 15 residues long. CDR3 nucleotides: TGTGCCTGGAGTGACTCTTCCGGGAGAGTCTATGGCTACACCTTC. Amino acids: CAWSDSSGRVYGYTF.

The chain employs TRBV29-1 and TRBJ2-1; D perhaps matches TRBD2 (6 bases). From germline, CDR1 is SQVTM and CDR2 ANQGSEA. The CDR3 extends over 14 amino acids. V lost 1 base, J lost 7 bases, and 14 bases lay in between. CDR3 sequence: CSVEVTTRGNEQFF. The CDR3 DNA is TGCAGCGTTGAAGTTACGACTAGAGGGAATGAGCAGTTCTTC.

The chain is built from TRBV6-7 and TRBJ1-1; D remains unclear. TRBV6-7 is placed among ORFs of uncertain function. There are 11 residues in the CDR3. V dropped 0 bases and J dropped 11 bases, with 7 bases sitting between them. CDR3 residues: CASSYSRYAFF. CDR3 bases: TGTGCCAGCAGTTACTCGAGGTACGCTTTCTTT.

This chain joins TRBV28 and TRBJ2-5, with D perhaps being TRBD1 or TRBD2 (6 bases each). Germline loops: CDR1 MDHEN, CDR2 SYDVKM. Trimming stripped 6 bases from V and 2 bases from J, with 10 bases between. This CDR3 is built from 13 residues. The CDR3 spells CASSLGGQETQYF. The CDR3 bases are TGTGCCAGCAGCTTAGGGGGGCAAGAGACCCAGTACTTC.

The gene calls are TRBV5-1 and TRBJ1-1; 9 nucleotides line up with TRBD1. The CDR3 length is 15 residues. Trimming took 7 bases from V and 0 from J; bases not matched to a gene: 7. The germline V gene has CDR1 SGHRS and CDR2 YFSETQ. The CDR3 coding sequence is TGCGCCAGCGAAACAGGGGGCGTGATGAACACTGAAGCTTTCTTT. It yields the protein CASETGGVMNTEAFF.

This rearrangement joins TRBV7-2 to TRBJ2-3; 9 positions agree with TRBD2. V dropped 5 bases and J dropped 4; count of bases not matched to a gene: 4. The CDR3 has 14 amino acids. The germline V gene has CDR1 SGHTA and CDR2 FQGNSA. The CDR3 coding sequence is TGTGCCAGCAGCCCAGCGGGAGGTCCAGATACGCAGTATTTT. It translates to CASSPAGGPDTQYF.

This chain uses TRBV5-5 with TRBJ2-7; 9 bases map to TRBD2. Trimming cost V 2 bases and J 3 bases; bases outside gene matches: 6. Per germline, CDR1 SGHKS and CDR2 YYEKEE (reference sequence). The CDR3 extends over 15 amino acids. In DNA form, the CDR3 reads TGTGCCAGCAGCTTTCTAGCGGGACCCTTCTACGAGCAGTACTTC. Encoded protein: CASSFLAGPFYEQYF.

V gene TRBV28 combines with J gene TRBJ2-2; weak D call: TRBD1 (6 bases). This CDR3 is built from 13 residues. Trimming removed 6 bases at V and 1 base at J, with 6 bases between. Germline CDR1 reads MDHEN; CDR2 reads SYDVKM. This CDR3 is CASRDRNTGELFF. In DNA form, the CDR3 reads TGTGCCAGCAGGGACAGGAACACCGGGGAGCTGTTTTTT.

This clone was detected many times. The chain uses TRBV28 and TRBJ2-7, with TRBD1 as a possible D gene (5 bases). There are 15 residues in the CDR3. With 6 bases removed from V and 3 bases from J, the gap between germline ends came to 18 bases. CDR1 is MDHEN, CDR2 SYDVKM, per germline. CDR3 residues: CASSSVLDSFYEQYF. The CDR3 nucleotides read TGTGCCAGCAGCTCCGTCCTTGACAGTTTCTACGAGCAGTACTTC.

This chain links TRBV4-2 with TRBJ2-7; TRBD2 matches 13 bases. This CDR3 contains 14 residues. The J segment lost 6 bases and the V segment lost 5 bases, leaving 4 bases of the junction unmatched. Germline V gene lookup returns CDR1 LGHNA and CDR2 YNFKEQ. CDR3 loop: CASSSTSGRAEQYF. CDR3 in DNA: TGTGCCAGCAGCTCCACTAGCGGGAGGGCCGAGCAGTACTTC.

This clone was detected once. The V gene is TRBV5-6, the J gene TRBJ1-3; TRBD1 might be the D (5 bases). Trimming took 4 bases from V and 0 from J, leaving 11 bases between them. The CDR3 is 15 residues long. Germline V lookup: CDR1 SGHDT, CDR2 YYEEEE. The CDR3 protein is CASSRDRSSGNTIYF. The CDR3 DNA follows: TGTGCCAGCAGCCGAGACAGAAGCTCTGGAAACACCATATATTTT.

This clone was seen ten or more times. V usage is TRBV6-6 and J usage is TRBJ1-1; a weak D match, TRBD1 (5 bases). The germline V and J ends were trimmed by 6 bases and 1 base, with 9 bases remaining between them. The V gene's germline CDR1 is MNHNY and CDR2 SVGAGI (reference sequence). The CDR3 runs 13 residues. CDR3 sequence: CASRSQGNTEAFF. The CDR3 DNA reads TGTGCCAGCAGGAGTCAGGGGAACACTGAAGCTTTCTTT.

The CDR3 here is CASSEYGGRDTEAFF. In DNA, the CDR3 is TGTGCCAGCAGTGAATATGGGGGCAGGGACACTGAAGCTTTCTTT. The V and J genes are TRBV2 and TRBJ1-1; the D gene is possibly TRBD1 (6 bases). The CDR3 has 15 residues. V was cut by 2 bases and J by 3 bases, with 13 bases left in between. Germline V gene lookup returns CDR1 SNHLY and CDR2 FYNNEI.

V is TRBV9 and J is TRBJ1-4, with 8 bases lining up with TRBD1. With 0 bases clipped from V and 10 bases from J, the junction kept 5 bases outside the gene matches. CDR1 is SGDLS and CDR2 is YYNGEE in the germline V gene. The CDR3 sequence is 14 residues long. CDR3 DNA sequence: TGTGCCAGCAGCGTAGCCGGACAGGGAGGAAAACTGTTTTTT. It codes for CASSVAGQGGKLFF.

The chain couples TRBV28 to TRBJ2-7, with 8 bases lining up with TRBD1. CDR3 size: 15 residues. Germline V lookup: CDR1 MDHEN, CDR2 SYDVKM. Trimming cost V 4 bases and J 2 bases; bases outside gene matches: 7. The CDR3 sequence: CASSSQGESAYEQYF. The CDR3 DNA reads as TGTGCCAGCAGTTCACAGGGGGAGTCCGCCTACGAGCAGTACTTC. The variable domain in full, completed from reference TRBV28 and TRBJ2-7, reads DVKVTQSSRYLVKRTGEKVFLECVQDMDHENMFWYRQDPGLGLRLIYFSYDVKMKEKGDIPEGYSVSREKKERFSLILESASTNQTSMYLCASSSQGESAYEQYFGPGTRLTVT.

The chain has TRBV2 and TRBJ2-1; D gene unclear. In germline, CDR1 is SNHLY, CDR2 FYNNEI. V was pared by 2 bases and J by 5 bases, with 10 bases between. CDR3 length: 14 amino acids. The DNA for the CDR3 is TGTGCCAGCAGTGAATTGAACAGTCACAATGAGCAGTTCTTC. As protein: CASSELNSHNEQFF. The variable domain in full, completed from reference TRBV2 and TRBJ2-1, reads EPEVTQTPSHQVTQMGQEVILRCVPISNHLYFYWYRQILGQKVEFLVSFYNNEISEKSEIFDDQFSVERPDGSNFTLKIRSTKLEDSAMYFCASSELNSHNEQFFGPGTRLTVL.

The chain recombines TRBV7-2 with TRBJ1-2, with 9 nucleotides matching TRBD1. Looked up from germline, CDR1 is SGHTA and CDR2 is FQGNSA. V was pared by 3 bases and J by 4 bases, with 3 bases of the junction left unmatched. The CDR3 has 14 residues. The CDR3 DNA sequence: TGTGCCAGCAGCTTGGGACAGGGAGTCTATGGCTACACCTTC. It translates to CASSLGQGVYGYTF.

The rearrangement joins TRBV4-1 to TRBJ1-1; D is unresolved. Trimming left V 5 bases short and J 0 bases short, with 16 bases between. The V gene's germline CDR1 is MGHRA and CDR2 YSYEKL. The CDR3 has 16 amino acids. This chain's CDR3 is CASSSGREGLNTEAFF. CDR3 DNA sequence: TGCGCCAGCAGCTCGGGCCGGGAGGGATTGAACACTGAAGCTTTCTTT.

CDR3 sequence (DNA): TGTGCCAGCAGCTCGGGGGGACATAGCAATCAGCCCCAGCATTTT. Its protein is CASSSGGHSNQPQHF. The J gene is TRBJ1-5, the V gene TRBV7-2; possible D gene TRBD1, 6 bases. Germline-derived CDR1 and CDR2 are SGHTA and FQGNSA. Trimming pared 4 bases from V and 0 bases from J, leaving 10 bases between. CDR3 length equals 15 residues. Supplemented by reference TRBV7-2 and TRBJ1-5, the full variable domain reads GAGVSQSPSNKVTEKGKDVELRCDPISGHTALYWYRQSLGQGLEFLIYFQGNSAPDKSGLPSDRFSAERTGGSVSTLTIQRTQQEDSAVYLCASSSGGHSNQPQHFGDGTRLSIL.

The rearrangement uses TRBV27 and TRBJ1-5; D is perhaps TRBD1 (6 bases). V was cut by 5 bases and J by 7 bases, with 15 bases left in between. The CDR3 is made up of 14 amino acids. The germline V gene has CDR1 MNHEY and CDR2 SMNVEV (reference sequence). CDR3 loop: CASSPRDTGQPQHF. DNA for the CDR3: TGTGCCAGCAGTCCCCGGGACACGGGGCAGCCCCAGCATTTT.

The chain couples TRBV13 to TRBJ2-3, with TRBD1 as a possible D gene (5 bases). Trimming removed 1 base from V and 1 base from J, with 12 bases in between. Germline V gene lookup returns CDR1 PRHDT and CDR2 FYEKMQ (reference sequence). The CDR3 is 16 amino acids. CDR3 in amino acids: CASSLAPGYGTDTQYF. As DNA, the CDR3 is TGTGCCAGCAGCTTAGCCCCAGGGTATGGCACAGATACGCAGTATTTT.

This chain connects TRBV5-1 to TRBJ2-6; 10 nucleotides agree with TRBD2. With 0 bases clipped from V and 2 bases from J, the junction kept 2 bases outside the gene matches. The germline V gene has CDR1 SGHRS and CDR2 YFSETQ. The CDR3 runs 17 residues. CDR3 sequence: CASSLGLAGAGANVLTF. The CDR3, as DNA: TGCGCCAGCAGCTTGGGGCTAGCGGGAGCTGGGGCCAACGTCCTGACTTTC.

V and J are TRBV6-1 and TRBJ1-5; D is undetermined. Looked up from germline, CDR1 is MNHNS and CDR2 is SASEGT. CDR3 length: 16 residues. V shed 4 bases and J shed 1 base, with 14 bases lying between them. The CDR3 DNA follows: TGTGCCAGCAGTGCCAATGGGCCTGGGAGCAATCAGCCCCAGCATTTT. This codes for CASSANGPGSNQPQHF.

In its sample, this clone was seen a few times. The chain recombines TRBV7-9 with TRBJ1-1; D not resolved. Germline lookup yields CDR1 SEHNR and CDR2 FQNEAQ (reference sequence). The CDR3 is 14 residues long. The V end lost 3 bases, the J end lost 0 bases, and 8 bases lay between the germline ends. The CDR3 DNA follows: TGTGCCAGCAGCTTGGCTTACATGAACACTGAAGCTTTCTTT. Its protein is CASSLAYMNTEAFF.

This sequence joins TRBV19 and TRBJ1-1, with D tentatively TRBD1 (5 bases). The CDR3 runs to 14 residues. V lost 10 bases and J 1 base, leaving 16 bases between the germline ends. CDR1 LNHDA and CDR2 SQIVND come from the germline V gene (reference sequence). Here the CDR3 DNA reads TGTGCCACCGAAGGTGGGGCCCAGAACACTGAAGCTTTCTTT. It codes for CATEGGAQNTEAFF.

The chain links TRBV7-9 to TRBJ2-5, with 10 bases matching TRBD1. The CDR3 is 15 residues long. Germline CDR1 and CDR2: SEHNR and FQNEAQ (reference sequence). The V gene end was trimmed by 5 bases and the J gene end by 5 bases; junction bases not matched to a gene: 8. CDR3 bases: TGTGCCAGCAGCCCCCGACAGGGGGCGGAGGAGACCCAGTACTTC. Protein: CASSPRQGAEETQYF.

This clone was counted once. J is TRBJ2-1 and V is TRBV29-1, with 13 bases aligning to TRBD2. This CDR3 is built from 16 residues. The germline CDR1 and CDR2 sequences are SQVTM and ANQGSEA. The ends lost 4 bases at V and 9 bases at J; junction bases unmatched: 12. CDR3 sequence: CSVATGLAGEVSEQFF. CDR3 DNA sequence: TGCAGCGTTGCAACCGGACTAGCGGGAGAGGTCAGTGAGCAGTTCTTC.